This T cell receptor beta chain is drawn from a study of human T cells and chemical hapten exposure. Turning to the study itself: The variation in per-sample TCR yields arose mainly from small differences in pooled library volumes.

This clonotype was counted many times. Its antigen is not identified. The V gene's germline CDR1 is MGHRA and CDR2 YSYEKL. Trimming at V came to 5 bases and at J to 0 bases, leaving 4 bases not matched to a gene. This CDR3 spans 16 amino acids. The time point is: pre-sensitization, week 0. The treatment here: therapeutic diphenylcyclopropenone sensitization with weekly scalp DPC. General study findings and limits: While controls formed fewer of them, expanded TCRs formed significantly more large CDR3 similarity clusters.

TCRdb fed the RACE reads into MiXCR, producing one record per CDR3 protein. The sample includes about 74,000 distinct CDR3 sequences, around 13% of them seen just once. This chain links TRBV4-1 with TRBJ2-3, with TRBD2 matching over 11 bases. The source material was whole blood, sampled in connection with sensitization to the hapten diphenylcyclopropenone (DPC). The clonotype comes from a woman aged 50 to 60 with alopecia areata. Some clones in this sample may be carry-over from other donors' samples. The CDR3, as DNA: TGCGCCAGCAGCGCCCGGACTAGCGGGAGCACAGATACGCAGTATTTT. Its protein is CASSARTSGSTDTQYF.